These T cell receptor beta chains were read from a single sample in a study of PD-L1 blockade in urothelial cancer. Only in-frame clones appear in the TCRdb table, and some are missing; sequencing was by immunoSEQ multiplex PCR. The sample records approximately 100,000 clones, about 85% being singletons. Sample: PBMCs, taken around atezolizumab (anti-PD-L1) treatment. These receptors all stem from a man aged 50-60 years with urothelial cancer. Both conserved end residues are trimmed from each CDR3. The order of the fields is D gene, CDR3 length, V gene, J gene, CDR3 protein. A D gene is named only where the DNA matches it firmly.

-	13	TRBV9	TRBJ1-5	ASSVSTGQGQPQH
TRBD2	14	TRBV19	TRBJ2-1	ASSILGGYQNNEQF
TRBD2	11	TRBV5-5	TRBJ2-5	ASSPGLAGGSD
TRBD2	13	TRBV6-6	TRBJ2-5	ASTKGRGGQETQY
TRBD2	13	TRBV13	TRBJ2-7	ASSFSGSSSYEQY
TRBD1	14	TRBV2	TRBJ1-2	ASSESPRQGDYGYT
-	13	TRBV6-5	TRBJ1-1	ASSYSTGSSTEAF
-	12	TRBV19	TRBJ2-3	ASSRGASTDTQY
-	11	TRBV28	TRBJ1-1	ASSFGENTEAF
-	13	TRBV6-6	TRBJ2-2	ASSYSGFRTGELF
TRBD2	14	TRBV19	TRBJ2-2	ASRGISGRAGGELF
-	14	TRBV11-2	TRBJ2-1	ASSLDRGRRRNEQF
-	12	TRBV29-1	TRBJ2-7	SVAESVSSSEQY
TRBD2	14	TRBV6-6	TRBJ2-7	ASSYPLAGGPHEQY
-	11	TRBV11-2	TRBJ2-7	ASSLGPNYEQY
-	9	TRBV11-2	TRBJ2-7	ASSPSYEQY
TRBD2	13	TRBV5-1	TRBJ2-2	ASSLRGANTGELF